These 18 T cell receptor beta chains came from one sample sequenced in a study of vaccination and CD4 T cells after COVID-19. The assay that was used to sequence DNA from cultured CD4+ T cells was the Oncomine TCR Beta short-read assay. TCRdb reprocessed the PCR reads with MiXCR, giving one entry per CDR3 protein. The data contain just over 20,000 distinct CDR3 sequences, approximately 65% of them singletons. Their antigens are not known. As to treatment: approximately nine-day PBMC culture with coronavirus spike peptide pools or control peptides (ViraFEST assay). This material consisted of CD4+ T cells from blood, cultured in vitro, taken before SARS-CoV-2 vaccination. These receptors originate from a human donor who received a COVID-19 vaccine.

J is TRBJ2-4 and V is TRBV5-5; 11 nucleotides match TRBD1. CDR3 length: 20 amino acids. Losses at the gene ends were 4 bases for V and 1 base for J; bases not matched to a gene: 16. CDR1 and CDR2 (germline): SGHKS, YYEKEE (reference sequence). The CDR3 here is CASSPASGQGVSAAKNIQYF. The CDR3 DNA reads as TGTGCCAGCAGCCCGGCTTCGGGACAGGGGGTATCCGCGGCCAAAAACATTCAGTACTTC.

The chain is built from TRBV2 and TRBJ1-6; maybe TRBD1 (5 bases). From germline, CDR1 is SNHLY and CDR2 FYNNEI. The CDR3 has 20 residues. The V and J ends lost 2 bases and 8 bases respectively, with 28 bases between them. Here the CDR3 DNA reads TGTGCCAGCAGTGAACCGGGGCAGGGCGCGGAGAAGAGAGGCCATTCACCCCTCCACTTT. Translation gives CASSEPGQGAEKRGHSPLHF.

The genes are TRBV7-8 and TRBJ1-5; D perhaps matches TRBD1 (6 bases). The CDR3 covers 16 residues. Germline lookup yields CDR1 SGHVS and CDR2 FQNEAQ. Deletions cut 1 base from V and 2 bases from J, with 12 bases between. CDR3 nucleotide sequence: TGTGCCAGCAGCTTAGGGGGGGGGCAGGGCAATCAGCCCCAGCATTTT. It is translated as CASSLGGGQGNQPQHF.

The chain's CDR3 is CATSRDRAGVGYTF. CDR3 DNA sequence: TGTGCCACCAGCAGAGATAGGGCAGGGGTGGGCTACACCTTC. The rearrangement joins TRBV15 to TRBJ1-2; possible D gene TRBD1, 6 bases. Trimming took 0 bases from V and 8 from J, leaving 13 bases between them. This CDR3 spans 14 amino acids. The germline gives CDR1 LNHNV, CDR2 YYDKDF (reference sequence).

This clonotype was detected a few times. The chain uses TRBV7-9 and TRBJ2-7; D ambiguous. V was cut by 2 bases and J by 5 bases, with 16 bases left in between. CDR1 is SEHNR and CDR2 is FQNEAQ in the germline V gene (reference sequence). The CDR3 has 15 amino acids. The CDR3 region is CASSLSGGTENEQYF. The CDR3 region has the DNA TGTGCCAGCAGCTTATCGGGTGGTACTGAGAACGAGCAGTACTTC.

This clonotype was seen only once. The chain recombines TRBV20-1 with TRBJ1-5; 10 nucleotides line up with TRBD1. In germline, CDR1 is DFQATT, CDR2 SNEGSKA (reference sequence). V shed 5 bases and J 7 bases; nucleotides not matched to a gene: 11. The CDR3 contains 15 residues. CDR3 bases: TGCAGTGCTTCTCAATCCGGACAGGGGGGACAGCCCCAGCATTTT. As protein: CSASQSGQGGQPQHF.

This chain links TRBV2 with TRBJ1-2; maybe TRBD1 (5 bases). The CDR3 covers 15 residues. Between the trimmed V and J ends, which lost 1 base and 2 bases, there was a span of 11 bases. Germline-derived CDR1 and CDR2 are SNHLY and FYNNEI. The CDR3, as DNA: TGTGCCAGCAGTGAAGTTTGGGACGGCAACTATGGCTACACCTTC. Encoded protein: CASSEVWDGNYGYTF.

The V and J genes are TRBV6-5 and TRBJ2-5; 7 positions agree with TRBD2. Germline V gene lookup returns CDR1 MNHEY and CDR2 SVGAGI. The junction had 3 bases not matched to a gene; V was cut back by 4 bases and J by 1 base. CDR3 size: 14 residues. CDR3 DNA sequence: TGTGCCAGCAGTTGGGAGGGATCCCAAGAGACCCAGTACTTC. It translates to CASSWEGSQETQYF.

The chain has TRBV30 and TRBJ1-2; no definite D call. The CDR3 is 15 residues long. V lost 0 bases, J lost 5 bases, and 16 bases lay in between. Looked up from germline, CDR1 is GTSNPN and CDR2 is SVGIG (reference sequence). The CDR3 loop reads CAWSVRAGGMYGYTF. The CDR3 region has the DNA TGTGCCTGGAGTGTACGGGCCGGCGGTATGTATGGCTACACCTTC.

The DNA for the CDR3 is TGTGCCAGCAGTTTACAGGGGGAGTCTGGAAACACCATATATTTT. The encoded protein is CASSLQGESGNTIYF. The chain has TRBV12-3 or TRBV12-4 and TRBJ1-3; 7 bases agree with TRBD1. V shed 2 bases and J 1 base; nucleotides not matched to a gene: 2. The CDR3 covers 15 residues.

This clonotype qualifies as medium-sized. The CDR3 DNA reads TGTGCCAGCAGCCCTAGACCCTATGGCTACACCTTC. Amino acid sequence: CASSPRPYGYTF. The chain recombines TRBV6-1 with TRBJ1-2; D remains unclear. V was trimmed by 6 bases and J by 4 bases, leaving 9 bases between them. CDR3 length: 12 residues. Germline V gene sequence: CDR1 MNHNS, CDR2 SASEGT.

The chain links TRBV19 to TRBJ2-3, with D tentatively TRBD2 (7 bases). Germline V gene sequence: CDR1 LNHDA, CDR2 SQIVND (reference sequence). V was clipped by 5 bases and J by 5 bases, with 20 bases between them. CDR3 length: 16 residues. The chain's CDR3 is CASSPRGAGAGDTQYF. DNA for the CDR3: TGTGCCAGTAGTCCCCGAGGGGCGGGGGCTGGAGATACGCAGTATTTT.

The chain joins TRBV20-1 to TRBJ2-5; 7 bases agree with TRBD1. V lost 5 bases, J lost 5 bases, and 8 bases stayed unmatched. The CDR3 is 13 amino acids. Germline CDR1 is DFQATT and CDR2 is SNEGSKA (reference sequence). CDR3 coding DNA: TGCAGTGCTGACACAGGGGTGGGGGAGACCCAGTACTTC. Protein: CSADTGVGETQYF.

This clonotype has only a few counts. The gene calls are TRBV19 and TRBJ1-1; no firm D call. The ends were cut back, 1 base at V and 7 bases at J, with 13 bases in the middle. CDR1 is LNHDA and CDR2 is SQIVND in the germline V gene (reference sequence). CDR3 length: 14 residues. CDR3 sequence reads: CASSIGPGKGEAFF. The CDR3 DNA reads as TGTGCCAGTAGTATAGGACCGGGAAAGGGTGAAGCTTTCTTT.

The V and J genes are TRBV7-9 and TRBJ1-5; D is uncertain. CDR3 length equals 15 residues. The V end lost 3 bases, the J end lost 5 bases, and 14 bases lay between the germline ends. Germline values: CDR1 SEHNR, CDR2 FQNEAQ (reference sequence). CDR3 DNA: TGTGCCAGCAGCTTCCCTCGGGTCCTCTATCAGCCCCAGCATTTT. Translating it yields CASSFPRVLYQPQHF.

This chain connects TRBV6-5 to TRBJ2-5; D not resolved. Between the trimmed V and J ends, which lost 0 bases and 1 base, there was a span of 15 bases. There are 17 residues in the CDR3. Germline loops: CDR1 MNHEY, CDR2 SVGAGI. As DNA, the CDR3 is TGTGCCAGCAGTTACTCTCTCATGAGACACCTCCAAGAGACCCAGTACTTC. This gives the protein CASSYSLMRHLQETQYF.

The chain employs TRBV24-1 and TRBJ2-3; 9 bases fit TRBD2. Losses at the gene ends were 4 bases for V and 6 bases for J; bases not matched to a gene: 19. Per germline, CDR1 KGHDR and CDR2 SFDVKD. CDR3 size: 19 residues. CDR3 bases: TGTGCCACCAGTGACCGTCCCCTGGGTAGCGGGGGAGCACACGATACGCAGTATTTT. The encoded protein is CATSDRPLGSGGAHDTQYF.

V gene TRBV19 combines with J gene TRBJ2-7; D may be TRBD1 (6 bases). The V end lost 1 base, the J end lost 2 bases, and 9 bases lay between the germline ends. The CDR3 length is 14 residues. Germline CDR1 and CDR2: LNHDA and SQIVND (reference sequence). The DNA of the CDR3 is TGTGCCAGTAGTATAGGGACAGAAACCTACGAGCAGTACTTC. Its protein product is CASSIGTETYEQYF.